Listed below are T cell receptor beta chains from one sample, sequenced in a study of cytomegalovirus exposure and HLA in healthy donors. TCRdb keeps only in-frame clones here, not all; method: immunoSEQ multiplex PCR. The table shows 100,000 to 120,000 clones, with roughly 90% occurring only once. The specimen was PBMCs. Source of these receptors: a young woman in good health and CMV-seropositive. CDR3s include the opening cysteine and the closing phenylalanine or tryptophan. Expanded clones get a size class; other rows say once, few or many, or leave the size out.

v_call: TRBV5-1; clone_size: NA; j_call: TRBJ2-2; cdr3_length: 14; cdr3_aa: CASSKGQNTGELFF
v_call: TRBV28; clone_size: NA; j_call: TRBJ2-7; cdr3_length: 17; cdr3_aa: CASAWGLAGNRGREQYF
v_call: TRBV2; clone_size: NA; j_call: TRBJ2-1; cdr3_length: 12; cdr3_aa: CASRSAGRGLFF
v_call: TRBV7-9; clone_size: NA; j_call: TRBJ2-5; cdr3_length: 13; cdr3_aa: CASSRDNQETQYF
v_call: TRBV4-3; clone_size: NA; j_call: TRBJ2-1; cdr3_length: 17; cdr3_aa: CASSQDQAGGYYNEQFF
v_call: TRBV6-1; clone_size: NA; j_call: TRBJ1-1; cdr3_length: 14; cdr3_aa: CASSFGTGNTEAFF
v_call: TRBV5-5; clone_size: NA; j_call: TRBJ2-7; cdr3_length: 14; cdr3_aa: CASSLRDYTYEQYF
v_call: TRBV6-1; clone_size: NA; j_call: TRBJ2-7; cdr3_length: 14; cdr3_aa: CASSLRTGGHEQYF
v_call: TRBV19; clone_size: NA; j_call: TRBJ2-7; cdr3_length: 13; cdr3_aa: CASSIEVAYEQYF
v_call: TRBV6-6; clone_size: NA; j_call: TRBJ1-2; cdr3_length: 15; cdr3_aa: CASTPREAANYGYTF
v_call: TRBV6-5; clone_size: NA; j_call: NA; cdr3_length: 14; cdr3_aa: CASSYSRQALIQYF
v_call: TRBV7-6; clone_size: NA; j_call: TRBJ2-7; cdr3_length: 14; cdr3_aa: CASSLDRGGSEQYF
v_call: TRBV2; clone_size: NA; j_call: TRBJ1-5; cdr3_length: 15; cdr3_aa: CASSGTGLSNQPQHF
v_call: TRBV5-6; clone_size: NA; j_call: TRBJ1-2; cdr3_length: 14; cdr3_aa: CASSPPGGNYGYTF
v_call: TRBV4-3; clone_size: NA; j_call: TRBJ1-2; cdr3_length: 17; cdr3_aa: CASSQAINREANYGYTF
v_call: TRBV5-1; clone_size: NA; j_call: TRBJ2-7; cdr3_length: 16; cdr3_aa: CASSLPSGHNSYEQYF
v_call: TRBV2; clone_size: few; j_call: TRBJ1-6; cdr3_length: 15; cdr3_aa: CASRPRSSYNSPLHF
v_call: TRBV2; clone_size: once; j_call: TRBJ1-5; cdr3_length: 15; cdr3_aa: CASSELRADNQPQHF
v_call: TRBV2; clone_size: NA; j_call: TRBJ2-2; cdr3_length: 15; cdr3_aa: CASNRDSRNTGELFF
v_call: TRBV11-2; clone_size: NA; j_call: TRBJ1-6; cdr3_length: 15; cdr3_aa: CASSFSAGPNSPLHF
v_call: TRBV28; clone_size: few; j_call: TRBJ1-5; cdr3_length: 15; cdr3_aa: CASSFDRVSNQPQHF
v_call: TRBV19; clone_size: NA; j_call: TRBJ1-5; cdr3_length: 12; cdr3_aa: CATRGGNQPQHF
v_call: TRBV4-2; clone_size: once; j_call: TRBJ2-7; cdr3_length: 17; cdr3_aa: CASSQDLLAGGPNEQYF
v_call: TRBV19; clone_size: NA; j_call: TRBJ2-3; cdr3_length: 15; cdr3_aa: CASRGASGGSDTQYF
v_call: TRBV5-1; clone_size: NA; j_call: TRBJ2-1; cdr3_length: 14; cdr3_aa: CASSPSPGVNEQFF
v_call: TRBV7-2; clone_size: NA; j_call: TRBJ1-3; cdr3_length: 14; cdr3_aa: CASSRTGKGNTIYF
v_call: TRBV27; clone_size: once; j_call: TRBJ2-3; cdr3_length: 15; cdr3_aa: CASSSGTSGSDTQYF
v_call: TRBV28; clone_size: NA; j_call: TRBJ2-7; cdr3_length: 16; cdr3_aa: CASSPLGQGAYYEQYF
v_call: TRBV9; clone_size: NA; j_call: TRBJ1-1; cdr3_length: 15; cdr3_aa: CASSAVQGGNTEAFF
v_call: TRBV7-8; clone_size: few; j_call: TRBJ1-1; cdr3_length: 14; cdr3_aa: CASSSSGGNTEAFF
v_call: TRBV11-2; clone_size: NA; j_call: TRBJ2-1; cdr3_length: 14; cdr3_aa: CASSLGPGSYEQFF
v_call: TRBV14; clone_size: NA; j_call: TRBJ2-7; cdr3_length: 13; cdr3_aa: CASSQPRWHEQYF
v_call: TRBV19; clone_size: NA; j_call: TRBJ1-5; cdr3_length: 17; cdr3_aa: CASSIVRTVISNQPQHF
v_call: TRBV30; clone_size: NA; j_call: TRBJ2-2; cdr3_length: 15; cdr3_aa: CAWMRSGGITGELFF
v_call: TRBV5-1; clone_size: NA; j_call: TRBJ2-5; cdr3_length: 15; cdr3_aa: CASSLAGRTQETQYF